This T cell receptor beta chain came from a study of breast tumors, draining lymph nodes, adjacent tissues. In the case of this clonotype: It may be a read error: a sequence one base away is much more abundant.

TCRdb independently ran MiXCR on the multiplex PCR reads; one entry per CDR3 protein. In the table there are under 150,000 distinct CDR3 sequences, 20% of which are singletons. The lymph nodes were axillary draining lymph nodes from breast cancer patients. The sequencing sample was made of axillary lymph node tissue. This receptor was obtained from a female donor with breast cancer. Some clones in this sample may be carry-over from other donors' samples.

The DNA of the CDR3 is TGCGCCAGCAGCCCGGGAGCGGGGGTGGATACGCAGTATTTT. This encodes CASSPGAGVDTQYF. This chain links TRBV5-1 with TRBJ2-3; the match to TRBD2 covers 8 bases. The V gene end was trimmed by 4 bases and the J gene end by 6 bases; junction bases not matched to a gene: 7. This CDR3 has 14 amino acids. Per germline, CDR1 SGHRS and CDR2 YFSETQ.